This entry lists 32 T cell receptor beta chains sequenced from one sample in a study of blood T cell repertoires in COVID-19. Produced via immunoSEQ multiplex PCR; TCRdb's table is partial and in-frame only. The sample includes over 250,000 clones, about nine tenths of them seen just once. The material sequenced was peripheral blood. These receptors were collected from a woman in her thirties with COVID-19, enrolled during active disease.

The gene calls are TRBV7-9 and TRBJ1-2, with 7 bases that match TRBD1. V was clipped by 5 bases and J by 1 base; unmatched bases: 10. CDR3 length: 16 residues. CDR1 and CDR2 from the germline V gene are SEHNR and FQNEAQ (reference sequence). The CDR3 nucleotides are TGTGCCAGCAGCCCCGTAGGTCGGGACAGTAACTATGGCTACACCTTC. Protein: CASSPVGRDSNYGYTF. Drawing the rest from reference TRBV7-9 and TRBJ1-2, the complete variable domain is DTGVSQNPRHKITKRGQNVTFRCDPISEHNRLYWYRQTLGQGPEFLTYFQNEAQLEKSRLLSDRFSAERPKGSFSTLEIQRTEQGDSAMYLCASSPVGRDSNYGYTFGSGTRLTVV.

The CDR3 nucleotides are TGCGCCAGCAGCTTGGGAGGTAGCAGTAATGAGCAGTTCTTC. This encodes CASSLGGSSNEQFF. The rearrangement links TRBV5-1 to TRBJ2-1; D gene ambiguous. Germline V gene lookup returns CDR1 SGHRS and CDR2 YFSETQ. The CDR3 is 14 amino acids. Trimming pared 0 bases from V and 7 bases from J, leaving 11 bases between.

This chain uses TRBV7-9 with TRBJ2-3, with D possibly matching TRBD2 (5 bases). V dropped 0 bases and J dropped 5 bases, with 12 bases sitting between them. CDR3 length: 15 residues. The germline V gene encodes CDR1 SEHNR and CDR2 FQNEAQ (reference sequence). DNA for the CDR3: TGTGCCAGCAGCTTAGCGGCGGGTTCTCTAGATACGCAGTATTTT. As protein: CASSLAAGSLDTQYF.

The CDR3 nucleotides are TGTGCCAGCAGTTACTCGACAGGGGGCATTGGAAACACCATATATTTT. Translating gives CASSYSTGGIGNTIYF. The chain joins TRBV6-6 to TRBJ1-3; 10 bases fit TRBD1. Germline V CDR1 and CDR2: MNHNY, SVGAGI (reference sequence). The CDR3 consists of 16 residues. V lost 0 bases and J lost 3; bases outside the gene matches: 2.

The chain combines TRBV7-9 with TRBJ2-7; 7 nucleotides match TRBD2. The V segment lost 0 bases and the J segment 3 bases; nucleotides outside the gene matches: 2. This CDR3 region has 14 residues. The germline CDR1 and CDR2 sequences are SEHNR and FQNEAQ (reference sequence). Here the CDR3 reads CASSLAGRYYEQYF. The CDR3 nucleotides read TGTGCCAGCAGCTTAGCCGGGAGGTACTACGAGCAGTACTTC.

The V call is TRBV7-2, the J call TRBJ1-5; TRBD1 might be the D (5 bases). This CDR3 has 15 residues. Germline values: CDR1 SGHTA, CDR2 FQGNSA. Trimming shortened V by 5 bases and J by 3 bases, and 14 bases separated the two germline ends. The CDR3 nucleotides are TGTGCCAGCAGCCCCACGGGACTGAACAATCAGCCCCAGCATTTT. It yields the protein CASSPTGLNNQPQHF.

The chain joins TRBV4-2 to TRBJ2-7, with a tentative D call TRBD2 (6 bases). V lost 3 bases and J 1 base, leaving 7 bases between the germline ends. The CDR3 has 13 amino acids. Germline V lookup: CDR1 LGHNA, CDR2 YNFKEQ. The CDR3: CASSHSGSYEQYF. The CDR3 region has the DNA TGTGCCAGCAGCCATAGCGGTTCCTACGAGCAGTACTTC.

J is TRBJ2-3 and V is TRBV19; the match to TRBD1 covers 8 bases. The junction had 6 bases not matched to a gene; V was cut back by 6 bases and J by 1 base. The CDR3 covers 15 residues. Per germline, CDR1 LNHDA and CDR2 SQIVND (reference sequence). DNA of the CDR3: TGTGCCAGTAGCCAAGCCAGGGGGCGCACAGATACGCAGTATTTT. Protein: CASSQARGRTDTQYF.

The chain has TRBV3-1 (or the pseudogene TRBV3-2) and TRBJ2-7, with D maybe TRBD1 (6 bases). The germline V gene encodes CDR1 LGHDT and CDR2 YNNKEL (reference sequence). The CDR3 sequence is 12 residues long. Deletions cut 4 bases from V and 5 bases from J, with 9 bases between. The CDR3 region is CASSRTVNEQYF. The CDR3 DNA reads TGTGCCAGCAGCCGGACAGTAAACGAGCAGTACTTC.

The chain recombines TRBV3-1 (or the pseudogene TRBV3-2) with TRBJ2-1; 10 bases are shared with TRBD1. Germline V gene sequence: CDR1 LGHDT, CDR2 YNNKEL (reference sequence). The J segment lost 4 bases and the V segment lost 1 base, leaving 1 base of the junction unmatched. The CDR3 is made up of 15 amino acids. CDR3 nucleotides: TGTGCCAGCAGCCAAGGGGACAGGGGTTACAATGAGCAGTTCTTC. It yields the protein CASSQGDRGYNEQFF.

The chain joins TRBV27 to TRBJ2-7; D is ambiguous. This CDR3 comprises 12 residues. CDR1 and CDR2 from the germline V gene are MNHEY and SMNVEV (reference sequence). The germline V and J ends were trimmed by 3 bases and 3 bases, with 6 bases remaining between them. CDR3 in DNA: TGTGCCAGCAGTTTCAGTGGCTACGAGCAGTACTTC. Amino acid sequence: CASSFSGYEQYF.

Only one count was recorded for this clone. This chain joins TRBV18 and TRBJ1-6; 8 bases map to TRBD1. V shed 6 bases and J 7 bases; nucleotides not matched to a gene: 5. The CDR3 length is 14 residues. Germline CDR1 and CDR2: KGHSH and LQKENI. The CDR3 region has the DNA TGTGCCAGCTCGCAGGGGGCAGGGAATTCACCCCTCCACTTT. It yields the protein CASSQGAGNSPLHF.

The genes are TRBV5-1 and TRBJ1-4; D is possibly TRBD1 (5 bases). Trimming cost V 1 base and J 4 bases, with 11 bases left between them. The germline V gene encodes CDR1 SGHRS and CDR2 YFSETQ. This CDR3 spans 15 amino acids. The CDR3 spells CASSLTGDFNEKLFF. Here the CDR3 DNA reads TGCGCCAGCAGCTTGACAGGTGACTTTAATGAAAAACTGTTTTTT.

The V and J genes are TRBV19 and TRBJ1-5; TRBD1 matches at 8 bases. Trimming removed 5 bases from V and 0 bases from J; junction bases left unmatched: 12. This CDR3 comprises 18 residues. Germline CDR1 is LNHDA and CDR2 is SQIVND (reference sequence). The CDR3 bases are TGTGCCAGTAGTCCCCCGACAGGGGCCTTCTATAGCAATCAGCCCCAGCATTTT. Translated: CASSPPTGAFYSNQPQHF.

The CDR3 bases are TGTGCCAGCGCAGGACTAGCGGGCTACGAGCAGTACTTC. As protein: CASAGLAGYEQYF. The chain combines TRBV6-4 with TRBJ2-7; 11 bases align to TRBD2. Germline values: CDR1 MRHNA, CDR2 SNTAGT. The CDR3 covers 13 residues. Trimming took 8 bases from V and 3 from J; bases not matched to a gene: 3.

This sequence joins TRBV5-1 and TRBJ1-5; perhaps TRBD1 as D (6 bases). V shed 0 bases and J shed 6 bases, with 13 bases lying between them. The germline V gene encodes CDR1 SGHRS and CDR2 YFSETQ. The CDR3 is 15 residues long. CDR3 in DNA: TGCGCCAGCAGCTTGGGTACAGGGTTCGGTCAGCCCCAGCATTTT. Translated, it gives CASSLGTGFGQPQHF.

The J gene is TRBJ2-2, the V gene TRBV5-4; TRBD2 agrees at 11 bases. Trimming took 5 bases from V and 6 from J; bases not matched to a gene: 6. Germline-derived CDR1 and CDR2 are SGHNT and YYREEE (reference sequence). The CDR3 loop spans 15 amino acids. The CDR3, as DNA: TGTGCCAGCAGACCCGGACTAGCGGGCGCCGGGGAGCTGTTTTTT. It codes for CASRPGLAGAGELFF. Full variable domain (missing parts from reference TRBV5-4 and TRBJ2-2): ETGVTQSPTHLIKTRGQQVTLRCSSQSGHNTVSWYQQALGQGPQFIFQYYREEENGRGNFPPRFSGLQFPNYSSELNVNALELDDSALYLCASRPGLAGAGELFFGEGSRLTVL.

The chain links TRBV2 to TRBJ2-1, with 8 bases that match TRBD1. The J segment lost 4 bases and the V segment lost 6 bases, leaving 8 bases of the junction unmatched. In germline, CDR1 is SNHLY, CDR2 FYNNEI. The CDR3 extends over 15 amino acids. DNA for the CDR3: TGTGCCAGCAGAGACCGGGACAGGACTTACAATGAGCAGTTCTTC. As protein: CASRDRDRTYNEQFF.

This chain connects TRBV6-5 to TRBJ1-5; 9 bases are shared with TRBD1. V shed 0 bases and J 6 bases; nucleotides not matched to a gene: 6. Germline V gene lookup returns CDR1 MNHEY and CDR2 SVGAGI. CDR3 size: 16 residues. CDR3 amino acids: CASSYSIGTGFQPQHF. CDR3 bases: TGTGCCAGCAGTTACTCGATCGGGACAGGGTTTCAGCCCCAGCATTTT.

This chain connects TRBV7-3 to TRBJ2-1; D perhaps matches TRBD1 (7 bases). Germline V CDR1 and CDR2: SGHTA, FQGTGA. V lost 3 bases to trimming and J lost 9 bases, with 12 bases between them. The CDR3 runs to 13 residues. CDR3 region: CASSFSGGGEQFF. The CDR3, as DNA: TGTGCCAGCAGCTTCTCAGGGGGAGGTGAGCAGTTCTTC.

This chain links TRBV3-1 (or the pseudogene TRBV3-2) with TRBJ2-1, with 7 nucleotides matching TRBD1. After removal of 4 bases from V and 4 bases from J, the junction contained 10 bases not matched to a gene. The CDR3 is made up of 16 amino acids. The germline gives CDR1 LGHDT, CDR2 YNNKEL (reference sequence). The CDR3 bases are TGTGCCAGCAGCCGATCAATAGGGACAGATTACAATGAGCAGTTCTTC. It codes for CASSRSIGTDYNEQFF.

The V and J genes are TRBV19 and TRBJ2-1; weak D call: TRBD1 (6 bases). Germline V gene sequence: CDR1 LNHDA, CDR2 SQIVND (reference sequence). The CDR3 consists of 14 residues. V dropped 8 bases and J dropped 0 bases, with 11 bases sitting between them. CDR3 nucleotides: TGTGCCAGTCGGACAGCAAGCTCCTACAATGAGCAGTTCTTC. Its protein is CASRTASSYNEQFF. Full variable domain (missing parts from reference TRBV19 and TRBJ2-1): DGGITQSPKYLFRKEGQNVTLSCEQNLNHDAMYWYRQDPGQGLRLIYYSQIVNDFQKGDIAEGYSVSREKKESFPLTVTSAQKNPTAFYLCASRTASSYNEQFFGPGTRLTVL.

The V gene is TRBV25-1, the J gene TRBJ1-2; D gene uncertain. The CDR3 contains 14 residues. Per germline, CDR1 MGHDK and CDR2 SYGVNS. The V and J ends lost 6 bases and 0 bases respectively, with 11 bases between them. This CDR3 is CASSRHPANYGYTF. Written as DNA, the CDR3 is TGTGCCAGCAGCCGACATCCCGCTAACTATGGCTACACCTTC.

The V call is TRBV28, the J call TRBJ1-4, with D maybe TRBD1 (5 bases). The CDR3 extends over 13 amino acids. Looked up from germline, CDR1 is MDHEN and CDR2 is SYDVKM. V was trimmed by 2 bases and J by 14 bases, leaving 15 bases between them. CDR3 loop: CASSLKEWGPLFF. The CDR3 DNA sequence: TGTGCCAGCAGTTTAAAGGAATGGGGCCCCCTGTTTTTT.

The chain uses TRBV19 and TRBJ2-3; TRBD2 matches at 14 bases. V trimming: 2 bases; J trimming: 6 bases; junction bases outside the gene matches: 13. Germline V gene lookup returns CDR1 LNHDA and CDR2 SQIVND (reference sequence). The CDR3 loop spans 19 amino acids. The CDR3 here is CASSIYPPGLAGVVDTQYF. CDR3 DNA: TGTGCCAGTAGTATATACCCACCGGGACTAGCGGGAGTCGTGGATACGCAGTATTTT.

This clone showed up just once. The chain recombines TRBV18 with TRBJ1-2; D gene uncertain. Between the trimmed V and J ends, which lost 3 bases and 0 bases, there was a span of 11 bases. Germline-derived CDR1 and CDR2 are KGHSH and LQKENI. The CDR3 length is 15 residues. In DNA form, the CDR3 reads TGTGCCAGCTCACCTAACCCAGGTCCTAACTATGGCTACACCTTC. Translating it yields CASSPNPGPNYGYTF.

The chain employs TRBV7-9 and TRBJ2-1, with TRBD2 matching 13 bases. The CDR3 length is 14 residues. The ends lost 4 bases at V and 8 bases at J; junction bases unmatched: 2. The germline V gene has CDR1 SEHNR and CDR2 FQNEAQ (reference sequence). The CDR3 bases are TGTGCCAGCAGCTCGGGACTAGCGGGATATGAGCAGTTCTTC. It codes for CASSSGLAGYEQFF.

J is TRBJ1-1 and V is TRBV5-1; the D is unclear. The ends were cut back, 4 bases at V and 0 bases at J, with 10 bases in the middle. This CDR3 has 14 amino acids. The germline gives CDR1 SGHRS, CDR2 YFSETQ. The CDR3 coding sequence is TGCGCCAGCAGCCCGGCGGGATTGAACACTGAAGCTTTCTTT. Protein sequence: CASSPAGLNTEAFF. Full variable domain (remainder filled in from reference TRBV5-1 and TRBJ1-1): KAGVTQTPRYLIKTRGQQVTLSCSPISGHRSVSWYQQTPGQGLQFLFEYFSETQRNKGNFPGRFSGRQFSNSRSEMNVSTLELGDSALYLCASSPAGLNTEAFFGQGTRLTVV.

This chain links TRBV19 with TRBJ2-5; 13 positions match TRBD2. CDR1 is LNHDA and CDR2 is SQIVND in the germline V gene (reference sequence). The V gene end was trimmed by 5 bases and the J gene end by 5 bases; junction bases not matched to a gene: 8. The CDR3 contains 16 residues. The CDR3 region has the DNA TGTGCCAGTAGTCCCAGGACTAGCGGGAGCTGGGAGACCCAGTACTTC. It codes for CASSPRTSGSWETQYF.

The chain joins TRBV3-1 (or the pseudogene TRBV3-2) to TRBJ2-2, with D possibly TRBD1 on 6 matching bases. The CDR3 totals 15 residues. CDR1 is LGHDT, CDR2 YNNKEL, per germline (reference sequence). The V and J ends lost 1 base and 5 bases respectively, with 11 bases between them. For the CDR3, the DNA is TGTGCCAGCAGCCAAGGTAGAACAGGGACCGGGGAGCTGTTTTTT. Amino acid sequence: CASSQGRTGTGELFF.

A note on this clone: At the DNA level, this CDR3 is encoded by other sequences in the same sample as well. The chain combines TRBV28 with TRBJ2-1, with D unclear. The germline CDR1 and CDR2 sequences are MDHEN and SYDVKM. V was pared by 4 bases and J by 7 bases, with 8 bases between. The CDR3 spans 12 residues. Here the CDR3 reads CASSSLLNEQFF. The CDR3 DNA sequence: TGTGCCAGCAGTTCCCTCTTAAATGAGCAGTTCTTC.

The genes are TRBV7-9 and TRBJ2-1; TRBD2 agrees at 11 bases. CDR1 is SEHNR and CDR2 is FQNEAQ in the germline V gene (reference sequence). This CDR3 spans 15 amino acids. Trimming removed 4 bases from V and 4 bases from J; junction bases left unmatched: 3. CDR3 nucleotides: TGTGCCAGCAGCTCGGGACTAGCGGAATACAATGAGCAGTTCTTC. Protein: CASSSGLAEYNEQFF.